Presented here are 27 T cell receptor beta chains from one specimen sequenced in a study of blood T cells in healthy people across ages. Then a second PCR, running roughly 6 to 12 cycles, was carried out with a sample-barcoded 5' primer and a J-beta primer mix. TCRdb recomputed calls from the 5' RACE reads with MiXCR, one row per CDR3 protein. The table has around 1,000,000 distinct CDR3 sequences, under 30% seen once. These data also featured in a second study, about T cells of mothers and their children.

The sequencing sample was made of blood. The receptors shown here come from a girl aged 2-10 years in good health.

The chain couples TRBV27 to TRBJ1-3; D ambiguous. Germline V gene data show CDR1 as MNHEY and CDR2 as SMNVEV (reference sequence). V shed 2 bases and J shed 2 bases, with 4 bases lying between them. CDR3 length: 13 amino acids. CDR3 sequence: CASSLKAGNTIYF. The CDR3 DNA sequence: TGTGCCAGCAGTTTAAAGGCTGGAAACACCATATATTTT.

DNA for the CDR3: TGTGCCAGCAGCCCCCGAAGGGACGAAGGGGAGCAGTTCTTC. Residues: CASSPRRDEGEQFF. The rearrangement links TRBV7-9 to TRBJ2-1; D assignment may be TRBD1 or TRBD2 (5 bases each). Germline V gene sequence: CDR1 SEHNR, CDR2 FQNEAQ (reference sequence). V lost 5 bases, J lost 10 bases, and 18 bases lay in between. This CDR3 spans 14 amino acids.

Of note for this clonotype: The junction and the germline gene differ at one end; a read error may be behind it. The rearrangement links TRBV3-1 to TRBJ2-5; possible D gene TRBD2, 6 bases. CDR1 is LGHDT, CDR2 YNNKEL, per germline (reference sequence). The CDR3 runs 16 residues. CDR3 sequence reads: CASSQDDGGEQGTQYF. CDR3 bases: TGTGCCAGCAGCCAAGATGACGGCGGGGAACAAGGGACCCAGTACTTC.

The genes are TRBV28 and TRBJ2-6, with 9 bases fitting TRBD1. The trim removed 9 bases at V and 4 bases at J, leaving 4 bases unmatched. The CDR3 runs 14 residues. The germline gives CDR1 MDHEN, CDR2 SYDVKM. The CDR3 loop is CASRQGVGANVLTF. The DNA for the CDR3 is TGTGCCAGTCGACAGGGGGTAGGGGCCAACGTCCTGACTTTC. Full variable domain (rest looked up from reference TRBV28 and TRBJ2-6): DVKVTQSSRYLVKRTGEKVFLECVQDMDHENMFWYRQDPGLGLRLIYFSYDVKMKEKGDIPEGYSVSREKKERFSLILESASTNQTSMYLCASRQGVGANVLTFGAGSRLTVL.

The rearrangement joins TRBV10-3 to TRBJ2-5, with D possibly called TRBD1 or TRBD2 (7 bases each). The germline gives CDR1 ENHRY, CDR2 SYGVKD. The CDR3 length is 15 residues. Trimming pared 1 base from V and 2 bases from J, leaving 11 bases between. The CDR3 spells CAISEYRGLQETQYF. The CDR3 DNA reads TGTGCCATCAGTGAGTACAGGGGACTACAAGAGACCCAGTACTTC.

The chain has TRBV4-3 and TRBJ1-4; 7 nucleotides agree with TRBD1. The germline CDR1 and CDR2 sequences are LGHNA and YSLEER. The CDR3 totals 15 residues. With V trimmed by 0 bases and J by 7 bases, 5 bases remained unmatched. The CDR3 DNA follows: TGCGCCAGCAGCCAAGAGGGGACAGCTCTTGAAAAACTGTTTTTT. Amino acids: CASSQEGTALEKLFF.

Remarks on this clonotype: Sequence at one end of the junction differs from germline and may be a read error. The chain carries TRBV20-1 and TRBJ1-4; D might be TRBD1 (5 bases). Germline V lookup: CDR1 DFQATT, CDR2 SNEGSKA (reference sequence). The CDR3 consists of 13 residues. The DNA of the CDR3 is TGCAGCGCTAGGATCAGCAGGGAAGGAAAACTGTTTTTT. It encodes CSARISREGKLFF.

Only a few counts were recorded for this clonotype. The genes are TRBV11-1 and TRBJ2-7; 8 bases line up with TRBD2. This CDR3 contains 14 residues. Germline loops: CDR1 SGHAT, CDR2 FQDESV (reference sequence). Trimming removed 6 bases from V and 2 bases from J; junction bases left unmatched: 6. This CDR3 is CASRHSGEAYEQYF. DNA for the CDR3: TGTGCCAGCAGACATAGCGGGGAAGCCTACGAGCAGTACTTC.

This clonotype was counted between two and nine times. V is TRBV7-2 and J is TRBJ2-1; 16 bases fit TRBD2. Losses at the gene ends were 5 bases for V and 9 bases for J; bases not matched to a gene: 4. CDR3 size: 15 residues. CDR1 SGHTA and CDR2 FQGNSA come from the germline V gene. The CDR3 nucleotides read TGTGCCAGCAGCGAGGGACTAGCGGGAGGGGTTGAGCAGTTCTTC. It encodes CASSEGLAGGVEQFF.

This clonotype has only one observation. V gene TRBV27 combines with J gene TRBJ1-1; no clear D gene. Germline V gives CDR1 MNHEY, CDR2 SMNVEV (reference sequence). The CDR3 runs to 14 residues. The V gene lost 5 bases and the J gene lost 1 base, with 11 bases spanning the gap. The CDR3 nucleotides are TGTGCCAGCAGTCCCGAGGGCCCGAACACTGAAGCTTTCTTT. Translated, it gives CASSPEGPNTEAFF.

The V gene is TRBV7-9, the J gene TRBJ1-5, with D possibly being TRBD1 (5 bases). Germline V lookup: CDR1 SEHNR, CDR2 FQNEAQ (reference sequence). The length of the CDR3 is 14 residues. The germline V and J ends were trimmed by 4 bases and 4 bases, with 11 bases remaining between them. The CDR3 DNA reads TGTGCCAGCAGCTACCCGGGGGAGAATCAGCCCCAGCATTTT. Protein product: CASSYPGENQPQHF.

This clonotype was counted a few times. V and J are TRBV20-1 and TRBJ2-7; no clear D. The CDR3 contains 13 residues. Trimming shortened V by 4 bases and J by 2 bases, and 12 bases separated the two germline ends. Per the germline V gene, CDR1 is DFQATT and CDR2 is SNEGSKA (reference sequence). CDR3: CSAKGIETYEQYF. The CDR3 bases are TGCAGTGCTAAAGGGATAGAGACCTACGAGCAGTACTTC.

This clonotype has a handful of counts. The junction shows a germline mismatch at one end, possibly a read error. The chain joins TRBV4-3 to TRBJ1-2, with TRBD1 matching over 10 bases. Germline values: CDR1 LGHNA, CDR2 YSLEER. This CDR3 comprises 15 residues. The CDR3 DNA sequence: TGCGCCAGCAGCCAAGACGGGACAGGGGTAGATGGCTTCACCTTC. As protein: CASSQDGTGVDGFTF.

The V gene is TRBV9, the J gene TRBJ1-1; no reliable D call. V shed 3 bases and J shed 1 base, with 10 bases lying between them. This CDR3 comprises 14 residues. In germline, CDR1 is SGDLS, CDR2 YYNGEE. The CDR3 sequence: CASSDLPANTEAFF. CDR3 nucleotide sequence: TGTGCCAGCAGCGACCTCCCTGCGAACACTGAAGCTTTCTTT. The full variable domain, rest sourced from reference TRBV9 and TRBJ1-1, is DSGVTQTPKHLITATGQRVTLRCSPRSGDLSVYWYQQSLDQGLQFLIQYYNGEERAKGNILERFSAQQFPDLHSELNLSSLELGDSALYFCASSDLPANTEAFFGQGTRLTVV.

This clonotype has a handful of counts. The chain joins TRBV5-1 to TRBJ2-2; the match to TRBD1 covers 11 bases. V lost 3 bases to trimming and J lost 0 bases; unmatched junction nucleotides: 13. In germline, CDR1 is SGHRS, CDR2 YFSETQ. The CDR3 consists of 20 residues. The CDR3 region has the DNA TGCGCCAGCAGCTGGACTCCGGGACAGGGGGAATACGCGAACACCGGGGAGCTGTTTTTT. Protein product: CASSWTPGQGEYANTGELFF.

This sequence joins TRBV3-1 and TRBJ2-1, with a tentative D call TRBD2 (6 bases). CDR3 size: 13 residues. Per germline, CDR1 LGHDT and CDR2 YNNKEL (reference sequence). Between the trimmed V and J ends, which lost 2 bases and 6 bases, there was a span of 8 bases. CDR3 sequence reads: CASSQPLANEQFF. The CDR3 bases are TGTGCCAGCAGCCAACCACTAGCCAATGAGCAGTTCTTC.

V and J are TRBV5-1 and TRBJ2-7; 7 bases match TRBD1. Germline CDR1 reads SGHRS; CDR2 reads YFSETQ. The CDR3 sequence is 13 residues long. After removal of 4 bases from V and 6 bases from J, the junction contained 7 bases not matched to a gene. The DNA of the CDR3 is TGCGCCAGCAGCAGGACAGGTCGGAGCGAGCAGTACTTC. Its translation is CASSRTGRSEQYF.

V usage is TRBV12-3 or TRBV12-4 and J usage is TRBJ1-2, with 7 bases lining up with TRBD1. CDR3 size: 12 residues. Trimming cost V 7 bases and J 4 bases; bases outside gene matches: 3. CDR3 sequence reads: CASKGDSYGYTF. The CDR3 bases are TGTGCCAGCAAGGGGGACAGCTATGGCTACACCTTC.

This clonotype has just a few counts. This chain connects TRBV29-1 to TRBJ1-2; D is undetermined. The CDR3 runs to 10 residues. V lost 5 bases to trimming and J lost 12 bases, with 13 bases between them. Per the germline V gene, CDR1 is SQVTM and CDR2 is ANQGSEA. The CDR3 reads CSVLQTSHTF. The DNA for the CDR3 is TGCAGCGTTCTACAGACTAGTCACACCTTC.

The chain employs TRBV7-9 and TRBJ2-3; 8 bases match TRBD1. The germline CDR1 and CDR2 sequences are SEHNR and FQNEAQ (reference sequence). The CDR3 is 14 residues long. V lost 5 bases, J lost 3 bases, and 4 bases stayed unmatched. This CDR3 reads CASSVDRETDTQYF. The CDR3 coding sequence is TGTGCCAGCAGCGTGGACAGGGAAACAGATACGCAGTATTTT.

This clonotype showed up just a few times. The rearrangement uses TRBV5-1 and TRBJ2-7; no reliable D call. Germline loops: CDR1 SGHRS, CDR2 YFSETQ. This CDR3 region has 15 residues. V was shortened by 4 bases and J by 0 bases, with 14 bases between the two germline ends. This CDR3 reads CASSTSDPHSYEQYF. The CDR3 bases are TGCGCCAGCAGCACCTCCGACCCACACTCCTACGAGCAGTACTTC.

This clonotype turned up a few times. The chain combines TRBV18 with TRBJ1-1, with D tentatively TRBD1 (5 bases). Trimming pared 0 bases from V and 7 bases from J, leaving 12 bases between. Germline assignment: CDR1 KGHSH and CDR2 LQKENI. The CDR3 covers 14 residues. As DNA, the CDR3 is TGTGCCAGCTCACCACCTTCTGGGGGAGGTGAAGCTTTCTTT. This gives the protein CASSPPSGGGEAFF.

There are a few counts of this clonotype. CDR3 bases: TGTGCCAGCGGAATACTAGGGCTATACAATGAGCAGTTCTTC. Translated, it gives CASGILGLYNEQFF. The chain carries TRBV27 and TRBJ2-1, with D perhaps TRBD2 (5 bases). CDR3 length equals 14 residues. Germline assignment: CDR1 MNHEY and CDR2 SMNVEV (reference sequence). Trimming stripped 8 bases from V and 4 bases from J, with 15 bases between.

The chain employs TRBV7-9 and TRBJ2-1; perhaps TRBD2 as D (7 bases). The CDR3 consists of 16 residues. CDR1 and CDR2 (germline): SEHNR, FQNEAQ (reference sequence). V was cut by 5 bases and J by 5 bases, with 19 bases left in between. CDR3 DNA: TGTGCCAGCAGCCCGGGGGCAGCGGGGAACGACAATGAGCAGTTCTTC. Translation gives CASSPGAAGNDNEQFF.

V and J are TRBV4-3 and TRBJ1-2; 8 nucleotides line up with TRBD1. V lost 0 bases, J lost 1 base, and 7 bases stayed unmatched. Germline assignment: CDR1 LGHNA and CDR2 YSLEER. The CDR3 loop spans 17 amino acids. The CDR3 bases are TGCGCCAGCAGCCAAGATCTCAGGGGGCGCGGTAACTATGGCTACACCTTC. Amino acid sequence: CASSQDLRGRGNYGYTF.

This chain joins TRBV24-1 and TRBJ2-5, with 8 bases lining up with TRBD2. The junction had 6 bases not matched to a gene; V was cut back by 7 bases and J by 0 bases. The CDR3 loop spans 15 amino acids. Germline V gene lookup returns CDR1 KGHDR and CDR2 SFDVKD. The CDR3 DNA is TGTGCCACCAGCGGGGGGGGCACCGACCAAGAGACCCAGTACTTC. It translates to CATSGGGTDQETQYF.

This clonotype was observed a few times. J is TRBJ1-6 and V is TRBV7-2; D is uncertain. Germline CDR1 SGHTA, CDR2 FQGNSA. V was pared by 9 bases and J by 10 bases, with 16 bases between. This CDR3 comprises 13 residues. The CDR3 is CASSRVEGSPLHF. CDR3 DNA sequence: TGTGCCAGTTCGAGAGTTGAGGGCTCACCCCTCCACTTT.